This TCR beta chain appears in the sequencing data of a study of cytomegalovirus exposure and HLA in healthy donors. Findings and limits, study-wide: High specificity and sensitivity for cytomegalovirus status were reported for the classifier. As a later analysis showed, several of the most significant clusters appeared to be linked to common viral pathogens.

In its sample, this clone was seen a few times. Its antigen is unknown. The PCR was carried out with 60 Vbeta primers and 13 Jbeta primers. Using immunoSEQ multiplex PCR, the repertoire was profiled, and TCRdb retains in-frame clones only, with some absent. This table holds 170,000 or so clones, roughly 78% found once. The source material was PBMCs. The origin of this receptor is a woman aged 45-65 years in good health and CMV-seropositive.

The CDR3 loop is CASSLSRGASYYEQFF. The CDR3 nucleotides are TGTGCCAGCAGCCTAAGCCGGGGGGCTAGCTATTATGAGCAGTTCTTC. V and J are TRBV7-6 and TRBJ2-1; D possibly corresponds to TRBD2 (7 bases). Trimming took 5 bases from V and 8 from J, leaving 22 bases between them. Germline-derived CDR1 and CDR2 are SGHVS and FNYEAQ. The CDR3 is 16 residues long.